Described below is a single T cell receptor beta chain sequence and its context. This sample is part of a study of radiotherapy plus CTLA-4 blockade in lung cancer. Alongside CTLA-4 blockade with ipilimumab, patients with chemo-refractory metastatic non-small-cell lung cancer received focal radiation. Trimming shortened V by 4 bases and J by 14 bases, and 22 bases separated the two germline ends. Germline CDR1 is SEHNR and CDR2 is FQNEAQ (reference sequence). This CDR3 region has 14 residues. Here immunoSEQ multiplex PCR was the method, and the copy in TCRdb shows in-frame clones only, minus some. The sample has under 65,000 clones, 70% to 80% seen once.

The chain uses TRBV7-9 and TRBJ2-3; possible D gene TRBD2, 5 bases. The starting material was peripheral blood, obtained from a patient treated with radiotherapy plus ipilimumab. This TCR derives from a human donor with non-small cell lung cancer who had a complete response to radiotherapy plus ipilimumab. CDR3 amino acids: CASSSQSWENSVYF. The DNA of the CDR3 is TGTGCCAGCAGCTCGCAATCCTGGGAGAACAGCGTGTATTTT.